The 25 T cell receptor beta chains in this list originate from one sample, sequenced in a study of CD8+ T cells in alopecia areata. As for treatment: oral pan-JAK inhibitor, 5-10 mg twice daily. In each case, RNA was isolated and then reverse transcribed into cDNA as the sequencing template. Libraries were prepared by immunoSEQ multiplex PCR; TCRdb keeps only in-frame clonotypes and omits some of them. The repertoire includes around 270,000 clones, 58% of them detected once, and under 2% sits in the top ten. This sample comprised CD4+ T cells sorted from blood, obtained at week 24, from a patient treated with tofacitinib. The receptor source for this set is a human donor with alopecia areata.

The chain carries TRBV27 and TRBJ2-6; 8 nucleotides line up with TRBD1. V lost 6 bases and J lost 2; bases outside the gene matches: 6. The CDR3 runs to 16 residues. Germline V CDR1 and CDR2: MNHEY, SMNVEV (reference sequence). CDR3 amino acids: CASSLGQEPGANVLTF. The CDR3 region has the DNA TGTGCCAGCAGCCTGGGACAGGAACCTGGGGCCAACGTCCTGACTTTC. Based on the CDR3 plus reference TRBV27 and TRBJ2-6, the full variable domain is EAQVTQNPRYLITVTGKKLTVTCSQNMNHEYMSWYRQDPGLGLRQIYYSMNVEVTDKGDVPEGYKVSRKEKRNFPLILESPSPNQTSLYFCASSLGQEPGANVLTFGAGSRLTVL.

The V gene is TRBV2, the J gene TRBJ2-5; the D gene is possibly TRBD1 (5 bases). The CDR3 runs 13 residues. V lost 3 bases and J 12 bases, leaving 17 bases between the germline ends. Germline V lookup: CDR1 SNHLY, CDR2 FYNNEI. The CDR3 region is CASSDSAAGLKYF. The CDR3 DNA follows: TGTGCCAGCAGTGACTCGGCAGCAGGGTTAAAGTACTTC.

The CDR3 spells CASSPGTGYEQYF. DNA of the CDR3: TGTGCCAGCAGTCCGGGGACAGGCTACGAGCAGTACTTC. The chain joins TRBV14 to TRBJ2-5, with 8 bases fitting TRBD1. The J call is in doubt because the DNA end fits TRBJ2-7 better. This CDR3 has 13 amino acids. Germline V gene lookup returns CDR1 SGHDN and CDR2 FVKESK.

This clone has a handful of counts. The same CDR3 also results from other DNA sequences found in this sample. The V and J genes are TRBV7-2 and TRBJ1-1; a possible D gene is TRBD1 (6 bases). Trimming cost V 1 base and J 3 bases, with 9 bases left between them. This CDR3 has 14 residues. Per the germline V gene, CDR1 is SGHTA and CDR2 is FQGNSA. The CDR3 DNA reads TGTGCCAGCAGCTTAGTTGGGGGCGACACTGAAGCTTTCTTT. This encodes CASSLVGGDTEAFF.

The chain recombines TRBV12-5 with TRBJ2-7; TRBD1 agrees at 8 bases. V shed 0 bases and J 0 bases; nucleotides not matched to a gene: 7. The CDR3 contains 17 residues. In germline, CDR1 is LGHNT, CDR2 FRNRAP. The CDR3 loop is CASGLVVSGQGSYEQYF. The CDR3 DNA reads TGTGCTAGTGGTTTGGTCGTCTCAGGACAGGGCTCCTACGAGCAGTACTTC.

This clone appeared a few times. The CDR3 spells CASSPWGARDEKLFF. CDR3 bases: TGTGCCAGCAGTCCCTGGGGGGCCCGGGATGAAAAACTGTTTTTT. The rearrangement joins TRBV27 to TRBJ1-4; a possible D gene is TRBD1 (6 bases). This CDR3 contains 15 residues. Germline V gives CDR1 MNHEY, CDR2 SMNVEV (reference sequence). V lost 5 bases, J lost 6 bases, and 16 bases lay in between. The full variable domain, its missing parts supplied by reference TRBV27 and TRBJ1-4, is EAQVTQNPRYLITVTGKKLTVTCSQNMNHEYMSWYRQDPGLGLRQIYYSMNVEVTDKGDVPEGYKVSRKEKRNFPLILESPSPNQTSLYFCASSPWGARDEKLFFGSGTQLSVL.

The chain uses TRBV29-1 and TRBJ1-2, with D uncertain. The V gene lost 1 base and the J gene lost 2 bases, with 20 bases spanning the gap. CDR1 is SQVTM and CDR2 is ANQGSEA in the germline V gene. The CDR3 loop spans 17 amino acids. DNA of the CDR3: TGCAGCGTTGAAGGAGGGATCAGGAGAATACTAAACTATGGCTACACCTTC. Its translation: CSVEGGIRRILNYGYTF.

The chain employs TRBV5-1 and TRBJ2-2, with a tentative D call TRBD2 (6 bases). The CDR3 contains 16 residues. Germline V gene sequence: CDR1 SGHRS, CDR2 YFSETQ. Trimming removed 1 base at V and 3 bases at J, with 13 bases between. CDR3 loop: CASSLRGNSDTGELFF. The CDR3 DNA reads TGCGCCAGCAGCTTGCGGGGGAACAGCGACACCGGGGAGCTGTTTTTT.

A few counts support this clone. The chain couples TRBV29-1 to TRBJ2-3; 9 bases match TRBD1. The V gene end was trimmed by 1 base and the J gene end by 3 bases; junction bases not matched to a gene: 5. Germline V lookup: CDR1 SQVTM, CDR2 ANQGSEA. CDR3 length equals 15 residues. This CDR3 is CSVEGGDRATDTQYF. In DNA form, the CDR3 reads TGCAGCGTTGAAGGGGGGGACAGGGCAACAGATACGCAGTATTTT.

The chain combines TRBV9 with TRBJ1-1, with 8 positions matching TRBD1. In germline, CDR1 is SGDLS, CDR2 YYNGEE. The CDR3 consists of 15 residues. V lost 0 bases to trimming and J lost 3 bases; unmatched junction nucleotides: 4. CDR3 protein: CASSVEGQGYTEAFF. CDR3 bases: TGTGCCAGCAGCGTAGAAGGACAGGGCTACACTGAAGCTTTCTTT.

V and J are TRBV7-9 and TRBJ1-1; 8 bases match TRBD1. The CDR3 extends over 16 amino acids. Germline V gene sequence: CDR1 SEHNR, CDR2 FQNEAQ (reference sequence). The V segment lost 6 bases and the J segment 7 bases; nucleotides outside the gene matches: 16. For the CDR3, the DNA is TGTGCCAGCAGAAGAGACAGGGGCTCTGTGGGGTATGAAGCTTTCTTT. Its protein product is CASRRDRGSVGYEAFF.

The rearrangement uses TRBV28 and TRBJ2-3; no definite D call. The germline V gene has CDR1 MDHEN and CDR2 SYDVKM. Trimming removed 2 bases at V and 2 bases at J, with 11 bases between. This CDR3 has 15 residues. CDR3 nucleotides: TGTGCCAGCAGTTTAGACCGATGGGACACAGATACGCAGTATTTT. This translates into CASSLDRWDTDTQYF. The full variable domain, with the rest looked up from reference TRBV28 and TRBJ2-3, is DVKVTQSSRYLVKRTGEKVFLECVQDMDHENMFWYRQDPGLGLRLIYFSYDVKMKEKGDIPEGYSVSREKKERFSLILESASTNQTSMYLCASSLDRWDTDTQYFGPGTRLTVL.

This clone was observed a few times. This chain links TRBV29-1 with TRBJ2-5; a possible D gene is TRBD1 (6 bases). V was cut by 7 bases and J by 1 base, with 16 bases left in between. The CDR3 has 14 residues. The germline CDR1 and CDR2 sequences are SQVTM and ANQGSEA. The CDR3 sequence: CSAAIRGGQETQYF. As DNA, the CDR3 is TGCAGCGCCGCGATCCGAGGGGGCCAAGAGACCCAGTACTTC.

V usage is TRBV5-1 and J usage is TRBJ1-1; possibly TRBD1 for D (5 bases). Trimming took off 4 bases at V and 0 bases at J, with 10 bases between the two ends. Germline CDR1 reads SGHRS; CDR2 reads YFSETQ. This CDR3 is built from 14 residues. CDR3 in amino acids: CASSLDTVNTEAFF. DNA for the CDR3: TGCGCCAGCAGCCTGGACACGGTGAACACTGAAGCTTTCTTT.

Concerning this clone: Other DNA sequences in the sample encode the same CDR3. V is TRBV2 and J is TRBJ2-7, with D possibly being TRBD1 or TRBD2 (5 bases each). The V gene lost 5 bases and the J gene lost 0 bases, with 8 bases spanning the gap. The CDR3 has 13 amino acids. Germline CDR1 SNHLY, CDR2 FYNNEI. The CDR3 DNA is TGTGCCAGCAGTCGGGACGGCTCCTACGAGCAGTACTTC. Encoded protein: CASSRDGSYEQYF.

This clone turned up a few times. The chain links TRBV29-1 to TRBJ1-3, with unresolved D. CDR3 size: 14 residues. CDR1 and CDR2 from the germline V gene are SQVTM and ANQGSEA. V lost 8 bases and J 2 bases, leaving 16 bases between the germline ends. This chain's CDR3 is CSSSGLLTGNTIYF. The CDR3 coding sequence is TGCAGCTCCTCGGGCCTTCTGACTGGAAACACCATATATTTT.

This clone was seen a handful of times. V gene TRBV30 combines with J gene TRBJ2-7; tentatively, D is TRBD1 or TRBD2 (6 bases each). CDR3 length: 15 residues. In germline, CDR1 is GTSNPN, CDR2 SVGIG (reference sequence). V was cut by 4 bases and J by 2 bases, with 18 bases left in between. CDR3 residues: CAWKRSGALPYEQYF. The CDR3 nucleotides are TGTGCCTGGAAGCGGTCGGGGGCTCTCCCCTACGAGCAGTACTTC.

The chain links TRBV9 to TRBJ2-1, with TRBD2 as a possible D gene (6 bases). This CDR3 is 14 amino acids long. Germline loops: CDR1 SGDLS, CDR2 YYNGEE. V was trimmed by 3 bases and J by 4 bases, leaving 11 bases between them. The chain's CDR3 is CASSGDFQYNEQFF. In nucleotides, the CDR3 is TGTGCCAGCAGCGGGGACTTTCAATACAATGAGCAGTTCTTC.

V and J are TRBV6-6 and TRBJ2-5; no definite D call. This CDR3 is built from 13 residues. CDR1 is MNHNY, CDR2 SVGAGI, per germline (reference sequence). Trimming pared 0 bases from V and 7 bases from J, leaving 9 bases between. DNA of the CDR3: TGTGCCAGCAGTTACTCGAAGTACCGGACCCAGTACTTC. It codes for CASSYSKYRTQYF.

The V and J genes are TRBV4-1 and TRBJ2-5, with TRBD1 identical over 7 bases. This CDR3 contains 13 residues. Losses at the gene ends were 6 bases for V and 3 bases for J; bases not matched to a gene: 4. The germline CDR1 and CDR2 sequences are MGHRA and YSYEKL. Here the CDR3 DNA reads TGCGCCAGCAGACGGACAGGCAAAGAGACCCAGTACTTC. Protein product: CASRRTGKETQYF.

CDR3 DNA sequence: TGTGCCATCAGGGGAGGGAACTACGAGCAGTACTTC. It codes for CAIRGGNYEQYF. The chain is built from TRBV10-3 and TRBJ2-7, with 7 bases matching TRBD2. Germline CDR1 and CDR2: ENHRY and SYGVKD. Germline trimming cut 6 bases from V and 3 bases from J; bases unmatched to any gene: 2. This CDR3 is 12 amino acids long.

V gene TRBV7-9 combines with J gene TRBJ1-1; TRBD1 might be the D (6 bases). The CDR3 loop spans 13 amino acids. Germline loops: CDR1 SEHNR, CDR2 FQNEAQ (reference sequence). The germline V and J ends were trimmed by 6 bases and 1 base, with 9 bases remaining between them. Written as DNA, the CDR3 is TGTGCCAGCAGACTACAGGGGAACACTGAAGCTTTCTTT. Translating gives CASRLQGNTEAFF.

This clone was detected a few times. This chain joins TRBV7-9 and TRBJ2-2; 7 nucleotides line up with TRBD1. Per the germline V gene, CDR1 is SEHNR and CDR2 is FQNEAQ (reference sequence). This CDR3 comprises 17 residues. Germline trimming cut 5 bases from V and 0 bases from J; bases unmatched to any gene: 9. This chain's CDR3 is CASSPSFGTANTGELFF. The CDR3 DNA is TGTGCCAGCAGCCCGTCCTTCGGGACAGCGAACACCGGGGAGCTGTTTTTT.

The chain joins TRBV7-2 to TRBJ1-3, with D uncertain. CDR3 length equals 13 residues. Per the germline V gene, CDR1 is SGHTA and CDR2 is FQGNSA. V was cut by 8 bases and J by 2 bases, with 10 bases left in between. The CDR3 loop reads CASLSRPGNTIYF. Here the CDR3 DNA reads TGTGCCAGCCTAAGTCGGCCTGGAAACACCATATATTTT.

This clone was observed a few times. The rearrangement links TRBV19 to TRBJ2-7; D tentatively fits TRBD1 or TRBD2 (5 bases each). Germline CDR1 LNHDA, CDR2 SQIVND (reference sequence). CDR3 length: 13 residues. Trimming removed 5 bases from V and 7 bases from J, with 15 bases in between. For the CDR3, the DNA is TGTGCCAGTAGTCCGGGACGGCGATGGGAGCAGTACTTC. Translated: CASSPGRRWEQYF.